Presented here are 14 T cell receptor beta chains from one specimen sequenced in a study of blood T cell repertoires in COVID-19. TCRdb's copy holds only in-frame clones and misses some; the assay was immunoSEQ multiplex PCR. The table shows about 140,000 clones, with roughly four fifths occurring only once. The sequenced material came from peripheral blood. The origin of the receptors is a human donor in a cohort sampled during active COVID-19.

The rearrangement uses TRBV28 and TRBJ1-2, with TRBD1 identical over 8 bases. The CDR3 length is 13 residues. The ends lost 6 bases at V and 8 bases at J; junction bases unmatched: 8. Germline V CDR1 and CDR2: MDHEN, SYDVKM. The CDR3 nucleotides are TGTGCCAGCAGGATATCAGGGGGCGGGGGCTACACCTTC. This sequence encodes CASRISGGGGYTF.

This chain connects TRBV4-2 to TRBJ2-5; TRBD2 agrees at 7 bases. The CDR3 extends over 17 amino acids. Germline V gene lookup returns CDR1 LGHNA and CDR2 YNFKEQ. The ends lost 0 bases at V and 2 bases at J; junction bases unmatched: 9. Here the CDR3 reads CASSQDRASGIQETQYF. The CDR3 nucleotides are TGTGCCAGCAGCCAAGATAGGGCTAGCGGCATACAAGAGACCCAGTACTTC.

The J gene is TRBJ1-6, the V gene TRBV18, with TRBD1 matching 7 bases. The V gene end was trimmed by 5 bases and the J gene end by 7 bases; junction bases not matched to a gene: 14. Germline values: CDR1 KGHSH, CDR2 LQKENI. CDR3 length equals 17 residues. CDR3 protein: CASSLTGLDPKNSPLHF. CDR3 nucleotides: TGTGCCAGCTCATTGACAGGGTTGGATCCAAAAAATTCACCCCTCCACTTT.

This chain connects TRBV7-2 to TRBJ1-2; 9 positions agree with TRBD1. Germline V gene data show CDR1 as SGHTA and CDR2 as FQGNSA. J gave up 5 bases and V 0 bases, and 7 bases lay outside the gene matches. The CDR3 has 16 amino acids. The CDR3 spells CASSLAGTGTLYGYTF. CDR3 in DNA: TGTGCCAGCAGCTTAGCCGGGACAGGGACATTATATGGCTACACCTTC.

The chain employs TRBV4-1 and TRBJ2-3; 10 bases align to TRBD2. The CDR3 spans 15 residues. Germline V lookup: CDR1 MGHRA, CDR2 YSYEKL. Germline trimming cut 4 bases from V and 5 bases from J; bases unmatched to any gene: 6. In DNA, the CDR3 is TGCGCCAGCAGCCCCACGGGACTAGCGAAAGATACGCAGTATTTT. As protein: CASSPTGLAKDTQYF.

The V and J genes are TRBV1 and TRBJ2-7; the table names TRBD2, a call not compared with the DNA. TRBV1 corresponds to a pseudogene. The CDR3 spans 17 residues. The CDR3 region is CTSSQAYATSGRYEQYF. CDR3 in DNA: TGCACCAGCAGCCAGGCTTACGCGACTAGCGGGAGGTACGAGCAGTACTTC.

This clone appeared a single time. The rearrangement joins TRBV9 to TRBJ2-2; weak D call: TRBD1 (5 bases). Per germline, CDR1 SGDLS and CDR2 YYNGEE. This CDR3 contains 15 residues. Trimming took 4 bases from V and 4 from J, leaving 14 bases between them. The CDR3 here is CASSPDSLSTGELFF. In DNA form, the CDR3 reads TGTGCCAGCAGCCCCGACAGCCTAAGCACCGGGGAGCTGTTTTTT.

The gene calls are TRBV11-2 and TRBJ1-4; no clear D gene. The germline gives CDR1 SGHAT, CDR2 FQNNGV. The CDR3 extends over 12 amino acids. V lost 1 base, J lost 10 bases, and 7 bases lay in between. The CDR3 DNA is TGTGCCAGCAGCTTAGGTACTGGAAAACTGTTTTTT. It yields the protein CASSLGTGKLFF.

This chain joins TRBV12-5 and TRBJ1-4; 9 nucleotides agree with TRBD1. The V gene's germline CDR1 is LGHNT and CDR2 FRNRAP. J lost 8 bases, V lost 3 bases, and 4 bases had no gene match. This CDR3 region has 14 residues. CDR3 sequence (DNA): TGTGCTAGTGGTTTAGGACAGGGGAGAGAAAAACTGTTTTTT. This encodes CASGLGQGREKLFF.

This clone came up once. The rearrangement links TRBV25-1 to TRBJ2-7; TRBD2 is a possible D gene (6 bases). The germline gives CDR1 MGHDK, CDR2 SYGVNS. The CDR3 runs to 14 residues. V was trimmed by 1 base and J by 6 bases, leaving 13 bases between them. CDR3 region: CASSEWGEGFEQYF. In nucleotides, the CDR3 is TGTGCCAGCAGTGAATGGGGGGAAGGATTCGAGCAGTACTTC.

This clone has just a few counts. The chain carries TRBV6-5 and TRBJ1-1; D is ambiguous. V dropped 7 bases and J dropped 4 bases, with 16 bases sitting between them. The CDR3 runs to 14 residues. CDR1 and CDR2 (germline): MNHEY, SVGAGI. The CDR3 coding sequence is TGTGCCAGCAATTTTCGGGGTTTCGGCACTGAAGCTTTCTTT. This sequence encodes CASNFRGFGTEAFF.

V gene TRBV5-1 combines with J gene TRBJ2-2; 12 nucleotides match TRBD2. The CDR3 contains 18 residues. Unmatched junction bases numbered 12, after V lost 4 bases and J lost 5 bases. Germline values: CDR1 SGHRS, CDR2 YFSETQ. CDR3 in amino acids: CASSLGWTSGVRTGELFF. The CDR3 DNA reads as TGCGCCAGCAGCCTGGGTTGGACTAGCGGGGTAAGGACCGGGGAGCTGTTTTTT.

This clone was seen more than once but under ten times. CDR3 region: CATASRGRGYTF. CDR3 DNA: TGTGCCACCGCCTCCAGAGGGCGCGGCTACACCTTC. The chain carries TRBV2 and TRBJ1-2; D call uncertain. This CDR3 contains 12 residues. Germline CDR1 is SNHLY and CDR2 is FYNNEI. V was clipped by 10 bases and J by 8 bases, with 17 bases between them.

The chain employs TRBV25-1 and TRBJ1-1, with D possibly TRBD1 on 5 matching bases. V was trimmed by 6 bases and J by 2 bases, leaving 10 bases between them. Germline V gives CDR1 MGHDK, CDR2 SYGVNS. This CDR3 comprises 13 residues. CDR3 amino acids: CASSDQGNTEAFF. For the CDR3, the DNA is TGTGCCAGCAGCGATCAGGGAAACACTGAAGCTTTCTTT.